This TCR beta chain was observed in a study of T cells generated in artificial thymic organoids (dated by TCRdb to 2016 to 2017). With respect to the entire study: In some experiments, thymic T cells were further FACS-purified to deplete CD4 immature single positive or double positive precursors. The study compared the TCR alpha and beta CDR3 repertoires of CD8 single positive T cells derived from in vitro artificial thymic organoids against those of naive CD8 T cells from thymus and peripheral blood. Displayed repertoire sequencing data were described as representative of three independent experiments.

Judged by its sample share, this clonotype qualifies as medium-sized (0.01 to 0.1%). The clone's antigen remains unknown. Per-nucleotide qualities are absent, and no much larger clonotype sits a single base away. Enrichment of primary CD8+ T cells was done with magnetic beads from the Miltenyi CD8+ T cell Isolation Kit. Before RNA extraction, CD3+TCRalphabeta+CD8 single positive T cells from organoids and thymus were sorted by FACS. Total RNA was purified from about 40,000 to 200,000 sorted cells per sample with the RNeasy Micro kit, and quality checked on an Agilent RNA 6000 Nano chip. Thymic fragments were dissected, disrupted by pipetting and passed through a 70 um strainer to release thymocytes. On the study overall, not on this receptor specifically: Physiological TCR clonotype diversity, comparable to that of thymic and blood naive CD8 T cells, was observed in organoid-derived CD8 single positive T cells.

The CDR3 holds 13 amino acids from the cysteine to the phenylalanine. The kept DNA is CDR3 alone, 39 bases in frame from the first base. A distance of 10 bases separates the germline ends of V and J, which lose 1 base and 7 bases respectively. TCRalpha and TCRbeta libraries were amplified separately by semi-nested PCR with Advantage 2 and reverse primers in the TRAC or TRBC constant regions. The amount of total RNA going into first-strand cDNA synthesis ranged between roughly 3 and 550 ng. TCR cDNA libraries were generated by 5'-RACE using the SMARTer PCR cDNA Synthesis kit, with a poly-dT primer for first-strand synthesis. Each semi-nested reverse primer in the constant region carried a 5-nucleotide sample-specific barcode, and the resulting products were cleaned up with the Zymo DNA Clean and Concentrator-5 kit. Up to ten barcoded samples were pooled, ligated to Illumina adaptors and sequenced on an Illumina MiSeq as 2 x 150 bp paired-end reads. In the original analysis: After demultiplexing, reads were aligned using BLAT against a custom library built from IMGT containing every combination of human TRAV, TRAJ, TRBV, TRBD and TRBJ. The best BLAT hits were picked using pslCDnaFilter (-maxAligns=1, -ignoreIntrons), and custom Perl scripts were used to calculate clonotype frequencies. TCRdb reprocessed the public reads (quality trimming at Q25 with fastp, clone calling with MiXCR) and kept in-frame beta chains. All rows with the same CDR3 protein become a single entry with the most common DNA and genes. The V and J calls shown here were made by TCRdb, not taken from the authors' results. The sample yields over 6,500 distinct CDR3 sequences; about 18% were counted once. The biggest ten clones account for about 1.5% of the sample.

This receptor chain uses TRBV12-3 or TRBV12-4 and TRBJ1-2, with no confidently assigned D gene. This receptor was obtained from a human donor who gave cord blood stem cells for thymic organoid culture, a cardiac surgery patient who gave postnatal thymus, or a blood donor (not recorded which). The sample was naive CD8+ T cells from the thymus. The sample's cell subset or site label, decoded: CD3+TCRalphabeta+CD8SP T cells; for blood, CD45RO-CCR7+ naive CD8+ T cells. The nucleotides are TGTGCCAGCAGTTTAGGGGGAGCGGGTGGCTACACCTTC. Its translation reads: CASSLGGAGGYTF.